This entry features one T cell receptor (beta chain) sequence. Its antigen is currently unknown. This sample was included in a study of cytomegalovirus exposure and HLA in healthy donors. General study points: A later analysis found common viral pathogens apparently linked to several of the most significant clusters. In a later analysis, DRB1 alleles had the most associated TCRs; HLA-C alleles the fewest. It has been reported that TCR beta sequences accurately predicted the HLA-A and HLA-B alleles of most subjects.

CDR3 length equals 14 residues. CDR1 is GTSNPN and CDR2 is SVGIG in the germline V gene (reference sequence). PCR amplification relied on 60 Vbeta primers (plus 13 Jbeta primers). Assay used: immunoSEQ multiplex PCR; TCRdb lists only in-frame clones, some missing. The sample lists approximately 180,000 clones, 70% to 80% occurring once. Sample: PBMCs. The chain employs TRBV30 and TRBJ2-5; TRBD1 matches 7 bases. TRBJ2-7 matches the DNA end more closely, so the J call is doubtful. This sequence was found in a male donor in good health and CMV-seronegative. This chain's CDR3 is CAWSVETGLYEQYF. CDR3 in DNA: TGTGCCTGGAGTGTTGAGACAGGGCTCTACGAGCAGTACTTC.